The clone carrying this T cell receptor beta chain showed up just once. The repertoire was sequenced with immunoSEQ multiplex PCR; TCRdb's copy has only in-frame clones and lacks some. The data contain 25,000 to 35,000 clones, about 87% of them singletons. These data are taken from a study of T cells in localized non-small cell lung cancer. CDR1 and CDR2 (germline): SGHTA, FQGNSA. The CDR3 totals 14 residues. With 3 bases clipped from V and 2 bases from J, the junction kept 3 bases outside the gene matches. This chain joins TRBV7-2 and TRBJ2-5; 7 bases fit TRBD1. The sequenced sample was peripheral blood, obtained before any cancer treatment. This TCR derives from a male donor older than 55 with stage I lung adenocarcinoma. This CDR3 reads CASSFLDRQETQYF. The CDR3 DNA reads TGTGCCAGCAGCTTTCTGGACAGGCAAGAGACCCAGTACTTC.